These 21 T cell receptor beta chains came from one sample sequenced in a study of T cell changes during pregnancy in multiple sclerosis. The protocol was immunoSEQ multiplex PCR, while the TCRdb copy is restricted to in-frame clones and leaves out a portion. The sample contains about 110,000 clones, about 94% of which appear only once. The sample in question was peripheral blood, obtained in the third trimester of pregnancy. The receptors shown here come from a female donor with multiple sclerosis, enrolled in a pregnancy study.

The genes are TRBV28 and TRBJ2-1, with 11 positions matching TRBD2. The CDR3 contains 18 residues. V shed 2 bases, J shed 6 bases, and the junction held 12 bases outside the gene matches. Germline CDR1 MDHEN, CDR2 SYDVKM. The CDR3 reads CASSLIRLTSGRSNEQFF. In DNA, the CDR3 is TGTGCCAGCAGTTTAATTAGACTCACTAGCGGGAGATCCAATGAGCAGTTCTTC. The full variable domain, with the rest looked up from reference TRBV28 and TRBJ2-1, is DVKVTQSSRYLVKRTGEKVFLECVQDMDHENMFWYRQDPGLGLRLIYFSYDVKMKEKGDIPEGYSVSREKKERFSLILESASTNQTSMYLCASSLIRLTSGRSNEQFFGPGTRLTVL.

The chain combines TRBV6-1 with TRBJ2-7; possibly TRBD1 for D (6 bases). The CDR3 runs to 15 residues. CDR1 is MNHNS and CDR2 is SASEGT in the germline V gene. V was clipped by 5 bases and J by 0 bases, with 14 bases between them. The CDR3 nucleotides read TGTGCCAGCAGTAAAGAGGGGGAGAGCTCCTACGAGCAGTACTTC. It specifies CASSKEGESSYEQYF.

The chain links TRBV25-1 to TRBJ2-5, with TRBD1 identical over 7 bases. After removal of 8 bases from V and 2 bases from J, the junction contained 11 bases not matched to a gene. Germline V gene data show CDR1 as MGHDK and CDR2 as SYGVNS. CDR3 length: 15 amino acids. The CDR3 coding sequence is TGTGCCAGCTCGACGACAGGGAACCCTCAAGAGACCCAGTACTTC. Protein product: CASSTTGNPQETQYF.

The rearrangement joins TRBV27 to TRBJ2-7; D unresolved. CDR3 length: 14 residues. The V end was cut by 3 bases, the J end by 2 bases, with 11 bases between. Germline loops: CDR1 MNHEY, CDR2 SMNVEV (reference sequence). The CDR3 coding sequence is TGTGCCAGCAGTTTGAGTCTGCGAACCTACGAGCAGTACTTC. Its translation: CASSLSLRTYEQYF.

DNA for the CDR3: TGTGCCAGTAGTATCTCCTCGGCACACGTAGCTCCTCAGCCCCAGCATTTT. It codes for CASSISSAHVAPQPQHF. The gene calls are TRBV19 and TRBJ1-5, with no clear D. Germline values: CDR1 LNHDA, CDR2 SQIVND (reference sequence). This CDR3 spans 17 amino acids. The ends were cut back, 3 bases at V and 6 bases at J, with 21 bases in the middle.

The chain carries TRBV30 and TRBJ2-5; TRBD2 aligns across 9 bases. The germline V gene has CDR1 GTSNPN and CDR2 SVGIG (reference sequence). Germline trimming cut 1 base from V and 4 bases from J; bases unmatched to any gene: 10. This CDR3 contains 16 residues. CDR3 amino acids: CAWSALVAGVAETQYF. In nucleotides, the CDR3 is TGTGCCTGGAGTGCCCTAGTAGCGGGAGTAGCAGAGACCCAGTACTTC.

The table lists this clone with a count of one. The chain combines TRBV7-3 with TRBJ1-2; D might be TRBD1 (5 bases). CDR3 length: 14 amino acids. CDR1 and CDR2 from the germline V gene are SGHTA and FQGTGA. Trimming pared 5 bases from V and 6 bases from J, leaving 16 bases between. CDR3 in DNA: TGTGCCAGCAGCCAAGGCGGGGGTAGCGATGGCTACACCTTC. It yields the protein CASSQGGGSDGYTF.

The gene calls are TRBV6-5 and TRBJ2-2, with a tentative D call TRBD2 (5 bases). The CDR3 contains 14 residues. Trimming took 6 bases from V and 5 from J, leaving 13 bases between them. Per the germline V gene, CDR1 is MNHEY and CDR2 is SVGAGI. The CDR3 is CASSLAIRTGELFF. Written as DNA, the CDR3 is TGTGCCAGCAGCTTAGCGATTCGGACCGGGGAGCTGTTTTTT.

The chain joins TRBV6-6 to TRBJ2-7; 11 bases are a match to TRBD2. Trimming at V came to 0 bases and at J to 2 bases, leaving 3 bases not matched to a gene. From germline, CDR1 is MNHNY and CDR2 SVGAGI (reference sequence). This CDR3 has 16 residues. The CDR3 here is CASSYSTSGGTYEQYF. The CDR3 DNA follows: TGTGCCAGCAGTTACTCAACTAGCGGGGGAACCTACGAGCAGTACTTC.

V gene TRBV6-1 combines with J gene TRBJ2-5; maybe TRBD2 (5 bases). Trimming cost V 4 bases and J 5 bases, with 20 bases left between them. The CDR3 is made up of 16 amino acids. Germline V lookup: CDR1 MNHNS, CDR2 SASEGT. In nucleotides, the CDR3 is TGTGCCAGCAGTGCCCGCGGGCTGGGCCGCGGGGAGACCCAGTACTTC. This codes for CASSARGLGRGETQYF.

The V and J genes are TRBV2 and TRBJ2-3, with 8 bases aligning to TRBD1. Per germline, CDR1 SNHLY and CDR2 FYNNEI. The junction had 1 base not matched to a gene; V was cut back by 2 bases and J by 3 bases. The CDR3 is made up of 14 amino acids. CDR3: CASSERQGTDTQYF. The CDR3 DNA reads as TGTGCCAGCAGTGAAAGACAGGGGACAGATACGCAGTATTTT.

Only one count was recorded for this clone. The chain recombines TRBV6-5 with TRBJ1-1, with a weak D call TRBD1 (6 bases). CDR1 is MNHEY and CDR2 is SVGAGI in the germline V gene. Trimming stripped 5 bases from V and 7 bases from J, with 17 bases between. This CDR3 is built from 14 residues. CDR3 coding DNA: TGTGCCAGCAGTAAGCGGACAGAGACAAGTGAAGCTTTCTTT. Protein sequence: CASSKRTETSEAFF.

The chain recombines TRBV28 with TRBJ1-2; TRBD1 matches 8 bases. J was trimmed by 4 bases and V by 5 bases; bases with no gene match: 6. The CDR3 contains 14 residues. Per germline, CDR1 MDHEN and CDR2 SYDVKM. As DNA, the CDR3 is TGTGCCAGCAGTACAGGACAGGGCGCCTATGGCTACACCTTC. The encoded protein is CASSTGQGAYGYTF.

The chain couples TRBV2 to TRBJ2-5; 9 bases align to TRBD2. Germline CDR1 is SNHLY and CDR2 is FYNNEI. The CDR3 is made up of 15 amino acids. V gave up 3 bases and J gave up 5 bases; unmatched junction bases: 7. DNA of the CDR3: TGTGCCAGCAGTGAGGCGGGAGGGTTTTTGGAGACCCAGTACTTC. Encoded protein: CASSEAGGFLETQYF.

The chain recombines TRBV25-1 with TRBJ2-3, with 7 positions matching TRBD2. V lost 5 bases to trimming and J lost 10 bases; unmatched junction nucleotides: 12. The CDR3 is 14 amino acids. CDR1 and CDR2 (germline): MGHDK, SYGVNS. CDR3 loop: CASSTIASGTPQYF. CDR3 nucleotide sequence: TGTGCCAGCAGTACGATCGCTAGCGGAACGCCGCAGTATTTT.

This clone came up once. V and J are TRBV30 and TRBJ2-1, with D possibly being TRBD1 (6 bases). The germline V gene encodes CDR1 GTSNPN and CDR2 SVGIG (reference sequence). The length of the CDR3 is 16 residues. V was pared by 0 bases and J by 4 bases, with 16 bases between. The CDR3 sequence is CAWSVLGAGVYNEQFF. In nucleotides, the CDR3 is TGTGCCTGGAGTGTACTGGGGGCAGGGGTATACAATGAGCAGTTCTTC.

The chain joins TRBV19 to TRBJ2-1; perhaps TRBD2 as D (6 bases). In germline, CDR1 is LNHDA, CDR2 SQIVND (reference sequence). The CDR3 length is 15 residues. Trimming shortened V by 4 bases and J by 9 bases, and 19 bases separated the two germline ends. The chain's CDR3 is CASSTGRTVGGEQFF. Here the CDR3 DNA reads TGTGCCAGTAGTACCGGACGGACGGTGGGGGGTGAGCAGTTCTTC.

This CDR3 is CASSMWGLAGELTYNEQFF. DNA for the CDR3: TGTGCCAGTAGTATGTGGGGACTAGCGGGGGAGTTAACCTACAATGAGCAGTTCTTC. The chain uses TRBV19 and TRBJ2-1; 14 positions match TRBD2. CDR1 is LNHDA and CDR2 is SQIVND in the germline V gene (reference sequence). There are 19 residues in the CDR3. Germline trimming cut 3 bases from V and 2 bases from J; bases unmatched to any gene: 9.

The chain joins TRBV30 to TRBJ2-5, with 8 bases that match TRBD2. Germline V gives CDR1 GTSNPN, CDR2 SVGIG (reference sequence). V shed 2 bases, J shed 2 bases, and the junction held 7 bases outside the gene matches. The CDR3 covers 15 residues. CDR3 region: CAWSPLGGGQETQYF. The DNA for the CDR3 is TGTGCCTGGAGTCCTCTCGGGGGGGGTCAAGAGACCCAGTACTTC.

This chain joins TRBV29-1 and TRBJ1-1; no reliable D call. Trimming took 4 bases from V and 1 from J, leaving 10 bases between them. CDR1 and CDR2 (germline): SQVTM, ANQGSEA. The CDR3 loop spans 13 amino acids. The CDR3 DNA reads as TGCAGCGTTGCGAGGTCGCAGAACACTGAAGCTTTCTTT. Translating gives CSVARSQNTEAFF. The full variable domain, with the rest looked up from reference TRBV29-1 and TRBJ1-1, is SAVISQKPSRDICQRGTSLTIQCQVDSQVTMMFWYRQQPGQSLTLIATANQGSEATYESGFVIDKFPISRPNLTFSTLTVSNMSPEDSSIYLCSVARSQNTEAFFGQGTRLTVV.

The V and J genes are TRBV7-8 and TRBJ1-2; D is possibly TRBD1 (5 bases). The ends were cut back, 1 base at V and 0 bases at J, with 12 bases in the middle. The CDR3 consists of 16 residues. Germline V gene data show CDR1 as SGHVS and CDR2 as FQNEAQ. CDR3: CASSLGGAGANYGYTF. The CDR3 region has the DNA TGTGCCAGCAGCTTAGGTGGGGCGGGAGCTAACTATGGCTACACCTTC.